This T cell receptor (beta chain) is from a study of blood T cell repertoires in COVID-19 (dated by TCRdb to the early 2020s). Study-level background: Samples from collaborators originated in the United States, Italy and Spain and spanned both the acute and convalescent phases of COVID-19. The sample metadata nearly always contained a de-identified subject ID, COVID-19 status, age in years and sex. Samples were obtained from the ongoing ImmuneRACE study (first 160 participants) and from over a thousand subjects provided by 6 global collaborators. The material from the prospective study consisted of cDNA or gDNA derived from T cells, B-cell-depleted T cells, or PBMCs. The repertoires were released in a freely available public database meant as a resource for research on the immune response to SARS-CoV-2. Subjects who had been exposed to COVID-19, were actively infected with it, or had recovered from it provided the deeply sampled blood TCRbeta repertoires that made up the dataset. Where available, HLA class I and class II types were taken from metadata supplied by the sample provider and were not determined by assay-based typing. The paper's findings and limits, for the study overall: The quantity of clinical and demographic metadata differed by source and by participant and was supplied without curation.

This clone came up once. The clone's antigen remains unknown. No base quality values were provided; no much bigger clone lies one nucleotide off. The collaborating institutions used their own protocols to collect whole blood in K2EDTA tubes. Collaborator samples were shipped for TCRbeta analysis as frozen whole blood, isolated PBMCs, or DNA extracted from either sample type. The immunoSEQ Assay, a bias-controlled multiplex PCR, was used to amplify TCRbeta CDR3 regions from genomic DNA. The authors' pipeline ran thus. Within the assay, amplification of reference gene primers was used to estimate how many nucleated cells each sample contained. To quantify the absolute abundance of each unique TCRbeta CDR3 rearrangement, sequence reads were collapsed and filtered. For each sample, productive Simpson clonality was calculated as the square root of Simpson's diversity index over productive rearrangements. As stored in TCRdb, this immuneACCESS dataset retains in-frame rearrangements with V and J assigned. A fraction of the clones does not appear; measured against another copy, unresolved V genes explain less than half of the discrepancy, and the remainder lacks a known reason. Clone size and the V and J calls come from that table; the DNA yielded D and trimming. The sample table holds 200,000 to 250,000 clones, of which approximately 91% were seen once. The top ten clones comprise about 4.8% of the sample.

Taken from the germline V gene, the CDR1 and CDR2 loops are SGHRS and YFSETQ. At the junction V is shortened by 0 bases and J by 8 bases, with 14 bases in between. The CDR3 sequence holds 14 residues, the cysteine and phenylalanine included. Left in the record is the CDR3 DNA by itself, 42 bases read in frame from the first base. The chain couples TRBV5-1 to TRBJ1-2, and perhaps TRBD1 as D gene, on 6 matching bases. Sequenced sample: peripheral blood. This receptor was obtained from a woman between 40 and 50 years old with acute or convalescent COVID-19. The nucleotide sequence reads TGCGCCAGCAGCTTGGACAGGGTCACTCAGGGCTACACCTTC. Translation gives CASSLDRVTQGYTF.